Reported below is one T cell receptor beta chain. Antigen unknown. The data belong to a study of a mutant IDH1 vaccine in newly diagnosed glioma. Whole-study context: Vaccines were begun 4-6 weeks after radiotherapy alone, or with temozolomide cycles.

Time point noted: week 47, end of study. Doses of 300 ug of mutant IDH1 20-mer peptide were given with topical imiquimod. Patients received eight vaccinations in weeks 1, 3, 5, 7, 11, 15, 19, 23. Sequencing used immunoSEQ multiplex PCR; TCRdb keeps in-frame clones, though not all of them. Of 56,000 or so clones in the sample, 70% to 85% were seen once. The germline CDR1 and CDR2 sequences are MNHNS and SASEGT. The V gene lost 2 bases and the J gene lost 0 bases, with 8 bases spanning the gap. The CDR3 length is 14 residues. Overall study results and limits: With respect to changes in top peripheral T cell clonotypes, pseudoprogression seemed unrelated.

V is TRBV6-1 and J is TRBJ2-7; the D is unclear. This TCR came from a man aged 45-65 years with glioma. The sample here was PBMCs, taken from a glioma patient whose treatment included an IDH1 peptide vaccine. CDR3 residues: CASSEFRNSYEQYF. The CDR3 coding sequence is TGTGCCAGCAGTGAATTCAGGAACTCCTACGAGCAGTACTTC.